The 20 T cell receptor beta chains listed next were all sequenced from one sample in a study of neoadjuvant anti-PD-1 for oral cavity cancer. TCRdb's table, derived via immunoSEQ multiplex PCR, lists solely in-frame clones and lacks some. This sample yields about 37,000 clones, of which roughly 35% are seen a single time; roughly a sixth belongs to the top ten. Time point denoted: after neoadjuvant nivolumab, at surgical resection. This material consisted of tumor tissue, taken after nivolumab (anti-PD-1) treatment. These receptors all stem from a person aged 35-80 years with oral cavity squamous cell carcinoma.

This chain links TRBV28 with TRBJ2-7; D unclear. The CDR3 length is 12 residues. Between the trimmed V and J ends, which lost 7 bases and 3 bases, there was a span of 10 bases. The germline V gene has CDR1 MDHEN and CDR2 SYDVKM. CDR3 region: CASTNSLYEQYF. CDR3 nucleotides: TGTGCCAGCACCAATTCCCTCTACGAGCAGTACTTC.

This clone was detected once. The chain recombines TRBV18 with TRBJ1-5, with D unclear. Trimming removed 3 bases from V and 0 bases from J, with 6 bases in between. CDR1 is KGHSH, CDR2 LQKENI, per germline. CDR3 length equals 14 residues. The chain's CDR3 is CASSPLYSNQPQHF. The CDR3 nucleotides are TGTGCCAGCTCACCCCTCTATAGCAATCAGCCCCAGCATTTT.

The chain carries TRBV28 and TRBJ2-5, with 10 bases matching TRBD2. Germline V gene lookup returns CDR1 MDHEN and CDR2 SYDVKM. The CDR3 covers 15 residues. With V trimmed by 7 bases and J by 4 bases, 9 bases remained unmatched. The CDR3 DNA is TGTGCCAGCACCCAACTAGCGGGAATGACAGAGACCCAGTACTTC. Protein product: CASTQLAGMTETQYF. Combining the CDR3 with reference TRBV28 and TRBJ2-5 gives the whole variable domain DVKVTQSSRYLVKRTGEKVFLECVQDMDHENMFWYRQDPGLGLRLIYFSYDVKMKEKGDIPEGYSVSREKKERFSLILESASTNQTSMYLCASTQLAGMTETQYFGPGTRLLVL.

This clone was recorded once. The chain is built from TRBV4-1 and TRBJ1-2; 7 bases agree with TRBD1. Unmatched junction bases numbered 1, after V lost 4 bases and J lost 2 bases. The CDR3 contains 13 residues. Per germline, CDR1 MGHRA and CDR2 YSYEKL. CDR3 protein: CASSPGQNYGYTF. The CDR3, as DNA: TGCGCCAGCAGCCCGGGACAGAACTATGGCTACACCTTC.

This clone appeared a single time. The rearrangement uses TRBV7-3 and TRBJ2-3, with TRBD2 matching 12 bases. This CDR3 is built from 15 residues. CDR1 and CDR2 from the germline V gene are SGHTA and FQGTGA. V was pared by 2 bases and J by 9 bases, with 6 bases of the junction left unmatched. CDR3 protein: CASSLEGLAGLTQYF. The CDR3 DNA reads as TGTGCCAGCAGCTTAGAAGGACTAGCGGGGCTAACGCAGTATTTT. The variable domain in full, with the rest retrieved from reference TRBV7-3 and TRBJ2-3, is GAGVSQTPSNKVTEKGKYVELRCDPISGHTALYWYRQSLGQGPEFLIYFQGTGAADDSGLPNDRFFAVRPEGSVSTLKIQRTERGDSAVYLCASSLEGLAGLTQYFGPGTRLTVL.

The chain joins TRBV19 to TRBJ2-7; 8 bases line up with TRBD1. The CDR3 runs 13 residues. Germline values: CDR1 LNHDA, CDR2 SQIVND (reference sequence). V trimming: 5 bases; J trimming: 3 bases; junction bases outside the gene matches: 3. Written as DNA, the CDR3 is TGTGCCAGTAGTGACAGGGGTTTCTACGAGCAGTACTTC. This sequence encodes CASSDRGFYEQYF.

The chain combines TRBV11-1 with TRBJ1-1; D might be TRBD1 (6 bases). V was cut by 7 bases and J by 4 bases, with 13 bases left in between. The CDR3 has 13 amino acids. The germline CDR1 and CDR2 sequences are SGHAT and FQDESV (reference sequence). The CDR3 nucleotides read TGTGCCAGCACCCCGACAGGAATCACTGAAGCTTTCTTT. Its protein product is CASTPTGITEAFF.

This chain links TRBV6-5 with TRBJ2-3, with D uncertain. CDR3 size: 13 residues. The V gene lost 4 bases and the J gene lost 0 bases, with 5 bases spanning the gap. Germline V gene lookup returns CDR1 MNHEY and CDR2 SVGAGI. This chain's CDR3 is CASSLTSTDTQYF. For the CDR3, the DNA is TGTGCCAGCAGTTTGACTAGCACAGATACGCAGTATTTT.

J is TRBJ1-2 and V is TRBV5-6, with a weak D call TRBD1 (5 bases). CDR1 is SGHDT and CDR2 is YYEEEE in the germline V gene. The V gene lost 5 bases and the J gene lost 4 bases, with 12 bases spanning the gap. The CDR3 covers 13 residues. For the CDR3, the DNA is TGTGCCAGCAGGGTGCAGGGCGGCTATGGCTACACCTTC. Translated: CASRVQGGYGYTF.

Here the CDR3 reads CASSTYTLSRGKNTEAFF. DNA of the CDR3: TGTGCCAGCAGTACCTACACCCTATCAAGGGGCAAGAACACTGAAGCTTTCTTT. This chain joins TRBV11-2 and TRBJ1-1, with D maybe TRBD1 (5 bases). Germline CDR1 and CDR2: SGHAT and FQNNGV. V gave up 6 bases and J gave up 1 base, with 24 bases separating them. This CDR3 region has 18 residues.

V and J are TRBV6-6 and TRBJ1-5, with D tentatively TRBD1 (6 bases). Germline CDR1 and CDR2: MNHNY and SVGAGI (reference sequence). The CDR3 is 15 amino acids. Trimming took off 5 bases at V and 3 bases at J, with 14 bases between the two ends. For the CDR3, the DNA is TGTGCCAGCAGTCAATCTGGACAGTCCAATCAGCCCCAGCATTTT. Translating gives CASSQSGQSNQPQHF.

This chain links TRBV29-1 with TRBJ1-1, with D unresolved. Germline V gives CDR1 SQVTM, CDR2 ANQGSEA. Trimming stripped 5 bases from V and 2 bases from J, with 9 bases between. The CDR3 is 12 residues long. In DNA, the CDR3 is TGCAGCGTTAGACAAGCCAACACTGAAGCTTTCTTT. This translates into CSVRQANTEAFF.

There are a few counts of this clone. The chain couples TRBV27 to TRBJ2-7; 8 bases line up with TRBD2. The V gene's germline CDR1 is MNHEY and CDR2 SMNVEV (reference sequence). With 4 bases clipped from V and 6 bases from J, the junction kept 11 bases outside the gene matches. This CDR3 contains 15 residues. DNA for the CDR3: TGTGCCAGCAGTTCCCCCGCCCCGGGGGGGCGCGAGCAGTACTTC. It translates to CASSSPAPGGREQYF.

The gene calls are TRBV5-1 and TRBJ1-1; no definite D call. The CDR3 is made up of 13 amino acids. CDR1 and CDR2 from the germline V gene are SGHRS and YFSETQ. Trimming removed 0 bases at V and 2 bases at J, with 5 bases between. CDR3 in DNA: TGCGCCAGCAGCTTGGTAGCTAACACTGAAGCTTTCTTT. This encodes CASSLVANTEAFF.

The chain combines TRBV5-1 with TRBJ1-2; D is uncertain. The CDR3 loop spans 14 amino acids. Deletions cut 0 bases from V and 4 bases from J, with 10 bases between. Germline V gene lookup returns CDR1 SGHRS and CDR2 YFSETQ. This CDR3 reads CASSLEAGGYGYTF. For the CDR3, the DNA is TGCGCCAGCAGCTTGGAGGCGGGAGGCTATGGCTACACCTTC.

V gene TRBV7-9 combines with J gene TRBJ1-1; D ambiguous. V dropped 7 bases and J dropped 10 bases, with 16 bases sitting between them. The germline CDR1 and CDR2 sequences are SEHNR and FQNEAQ (reference sequence). This CDR3 has 12 amino acids. CDR3 sequence reads: CASTRTENGAFF. CDR3 DNA sequence: TGTGCCAGCACTAGAACGGAGAACGGAGCTTTCTTT.

V gene TRBV7-2 combines with J gene TRBJ2-5, with D tentatively TRBD1 (5 bases). Trimming left V 4 bases short and J 4 bases short, with 13 bases between. This CDR3 region has 14 residues. Germline CDR1 is SGHTA and CDR2 is FQGNSA. The CDR3 region is CASSSRQLRETQYF. The CDR3 DNA follows: TGTGCCAGCAGCTCCAGACAGCTTAGAGAGACCCAGTACTTC.

This clone was counted only a few times. This chain connects TRBV27 to TRBJ1-2, with D tentatively TRBD1 (6 bases). The CDR3 has 12 amino acids. V was clipped by 5 bases and J by 8 bases, with 12 bases between them. From germline, CDR1 is MNHEY and CDR2 SMNVEV (reference sequence). The DNA for the CDR3 is TGTGCCAGCAGTCAGGGGTTCGGAGGCTACACCTTC. It codes for CASSQGFGGYTF.

The gene calls are TRBV7-9 and TRBJ1-6; possibly TRBD1 for D (6 bases). CDR1 is SEHNR and CDR2 is FQNEAQ in the germline V gene (reference sequence). Between the trimmed V and J ends, which lost 3 bases and 6 bases, there was a span of 9 bases. This CDR3 has 14 amino acids. Here the CDR3 DNA reads TGTGCCAGCAGCTTGGCAGGGGTTAATTCACCCCTCCACTTT. Protein sequence: CASSLAGVNSPLHF. The full variable domain, with the rest looked up from reference TRBV7-9 and TRBJ1-6, is DTGVSQNPRHKITKRGQNVTFRCDPISEHNRLYWYRQTLGQGPEFLTYFQNEAQLEKSRLLSDRFSAERPKGSFSTLEIQRTEQGDSAMYLCASSLAGVNSPLHFGNGTRLTVT.

In its sample, this clone ranks as medium-sized. The J gene is TRBJ1-1, the V gene TRBV7-9; no clear D gene. The CDR3 runs to 16 residues. Looked up from germline, CDR1 is SEHNR and CDR2 is FQNEAQ (reference sequence). Trimming shortened V by 5 bases and J by 0 bases, and 16 bases separated the two germline ends. Here the CDR3 DNA reads TGTGCCAGCAGCCGGTGGTCGCGGAACATGAACACTGAAGCTTTCTTT. As protein: CASSRWSRNMNTEAFF.